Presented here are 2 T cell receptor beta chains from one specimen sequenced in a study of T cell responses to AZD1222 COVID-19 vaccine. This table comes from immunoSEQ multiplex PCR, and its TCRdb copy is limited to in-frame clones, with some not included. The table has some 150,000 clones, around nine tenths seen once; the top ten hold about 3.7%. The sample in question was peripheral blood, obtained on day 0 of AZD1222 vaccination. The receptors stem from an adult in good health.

The CDR3 bases are TGTGCCAGCAGCTTGCGGACAACTAATGAAAAACTGTTTTTT. Residues: CASSLRTTNEKLFF. The chain carries TRBV11-2 and TRBJ1-4, with D unclear. Germline CDR1 reads SGHAT; CDR2 reads FQNNGV. The ends were cut back, 3 bases at V and 0 bases at J, with 5 bases in the middle. The CDR3 totals 14 residues. Based on the CDR3 plus reference TRBV11-2 and TRBJ1-4, the full variable domain is EAGVAQSPRYKIIEKRQSVAFWCNPISGHATLYWYQQILGQGPKLLIQFQNNGVVDDSQLPKDRFSAERLKGVDSTLKIQPAKLEDSAVYLCASSLRTTNEKLFFGSGTQLSVL.

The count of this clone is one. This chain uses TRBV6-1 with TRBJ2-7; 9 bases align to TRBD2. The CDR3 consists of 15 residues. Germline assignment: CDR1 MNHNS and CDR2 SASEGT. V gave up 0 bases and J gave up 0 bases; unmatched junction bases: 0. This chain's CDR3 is CASSEALAGSYEQYF. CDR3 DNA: TGTGCCAGCAGTGAAGCACTAGCGGGCTCCTACGAGCAGTACTTC.